A single sample is the source of the 7 T cell receptor beta chains below, sequenced in a study of STAT5B mutations in CD4+ large granular lymphocyte leukemia. Profiled with immunoSEQ multiplex PCR; TCRdb holds only in-frame clones, not every one. In the table there are about 4,100 clones, approximately 80% of which are singletons. Sequencing was performed on PBMCs. These TCRs come from a man in his 70s with CD4+ T-cell large granular lymphocyte leukemia.

The rearrangement joins TRBV6-1 to TRBJ2-5, with TRBD2 matching over 11 bases. The CDR3 is made up of 15 amino acids. Germline V gives CDR1 MNHNS, CDR2 SASEGT. Trimming at V came to 6 bases and at J to 2 bases, leaving 5 bases not matched to a gene. Here the CDR3 DNA reads TGTGCCAGCAGAGCTGGGACTAGCGGTCAAGAGACCCAGTACTTC. This encodes CASRAGTSGQETQYF.

The chain uses TRBV15 and TRBJ2-7; perhaps TRBD1 as D (5 bases). The CDR3 has 15 amino acids. The germline V gene encodes CDR1 LNHNV and CDR2 YYDKDF (reference sequence). The V gene lost 1 base and the J gene lost 2 bases, with 12 bases spanning the gap. CDR3 protein: CATSRVGGQTYEQYF. CDR3 sequence (DNA): TGTGCCACCAGCAGAGTGGGCGGACAAACCTACGAGCAGTACTTC.

V usage is TRBV6-5 and J usage is TRBJ2-2; D unclear. Germline CDR1 MNHEY, CDR2 SVGAGI. The CDR3 spans 14 residues. V was trimmed by 2 bases and J by 5 bases, leaving 9 bases between them. The CDR3 loop is CASSYPGRTGELFF. CDR3 in DNA: TGTGCCAGCAGTTACCCAGGACGAACCGGGGAGCTGTTTTTT.

The gene calls are TRBV6-6 and TRBJ2-1, with TRBD2 matching 7 bases. V was clipped by 6 bases and J by 4 bases; unmatched bases: 12. CDR3 length: 16 amino acids. Looked up from germline, CDR1 is MNHNY and CDR2 is SVGAGI (reference sequence). The CDR3 here is CASSHWASGDYNEQFF. CDR3 nucleotide sequence: TGTGCCAGCAGCCACTGGGCTAGCGGAGATTACAATGAGCAGTTCTTC.

The chain couples TRBV13 to TRBJ2-3; perhaps D is TRBD1 or TRBD2 (5 bases each). This CDR3 has 16 amino acids. From germline, CDR1 is PRHDT and CDR2 FYEKMQ (reference sequence). Trimming cost V 3 bases and J 6 bases, with 19 bases left between them. The CDR3 DNA reads as TGTGCCAGCAGCTTGGGGGATACTATGAAAGAGGATACGCAGTATTTT. Protein product: CASSLGDTMKEDTQYF.

The chain joins TRBV27 to TRBJ2-7; TRBD2 aligns across 8 bases. V trimming: 4 bases; J trimming: 3 bases; junction bases outside the gene matches: 2. The CDR3 covers 13 residues. Germline CDR1 reads MNHEY; CDR2 reads SMNVEV (reference sequence). This chain's CDR3 is CASSSLAGYEQYF. The CDR3 bases are TGTGCCAGCAGTTCCCTAGCGGGCTACGAGCAGTACTTC.

This chain links TRBV5-1 with TRBJ2-7; D might be TRBD2 (7 bases). Germline values: CDR1 SGHRS, CDR2 YFSETQ. This CDR3 is 17 amino acids long. The V and J ends lost 4 bases and 0 bases respectively, with 20 bases between them. CDR3 residues: CASSPSGGPGYSYEQYF. The CDR3 region has the DNA TGCGCCAGCAGCCCCTCGGGGGGCCCCGGGTACTCCTACGAGCAGTACTTC.